This passage covers 30 T cell receptor beta chains from one sample sequenced in a study of T cells after yellow fever vaccination. TCRdb recomputed calls from the 5' RACE reads with MiXCR, one row per CDR3 protein. The sample includes over 120,000 distinct CDR3 sequences, 6.6% of them seen just once. Sequences were derived from CD4+ T cells sorted from PBMCs, sampled 10 days after the yellow fever booster vaccination. The receptors here all came from a man aged 30-40 years who received the YFV17D yellow fever vaccine.

This clonotype was seen a handful of times. The chain is built from TRBV27 and TRBJ2-7; a weak D match, TRBD1 (6 bases). Germline values: CDR1 MNHEY, CDR2 SMNVEV (reference sequence). The CDR3 spans 12 residues. V lost 7 bases, J lost 2 bases, and 9 bases lay in between. The CDR3 region has the DNA TGTGCCAGCAAGACAGGACCCTACGAGCAGTACTTC. It encodes CASKTGPYEQYF.

In its sample, this clonotype was seen many times. This chain joins TRBV4-3 and TRBJ1-4; D is possibly TRBD1 (6 bases). Trimming removed 0 bases from V and 8 bases from J, with 19 bases in between. Germline CDR1 LGHNA, CDR2 YSLEER. The CDR3 is 17 amino acids. CDR3 in DNA: TGCGCCAGCAGCCAAGATTTTAGCGGGGGGCGCTGGGAAAAACTGTTTTTT. Translated: CASSQDFSGGRWEKLFF.

In this sample, this clonotype turned up a few times. The V call is TRBV5-6, the J call TRBJ1-2; D ambiguous. Germline CDR1 is SGHDT and CDR2 is YYEEEE. V was trimmed by 0 bases and J by 4 bases, leaving 10 bases between them. CDR3 length: 14 residues. Here the CDR3 reads CASSLVSASYGYTF. CDR3 in DNA: TGTGCCAGCAGCTTGGTATCGGCTTCCTATGGCTACACCTTC.

The V call is TRBV20-1, the J call TRBJ2-3; the match to TRBD2 covers 15 bases. In germline, CDR1 is DFQATT, CDR2 SNEGSKA (reference sequence). The CDR3 covers 17 residues. In DNA, the CDR3 is TGCTGCGCCATTTCCCCCGGGACTAGCGGGAGGACAGATACGCAGTATTTT. Amino acids: CCAISPGTSGRTDTQYF.

This sequence joins TRBV29-1 and TRBJ2-2, with 11 nucleotides matching TRBD2. V was clipped by 4 bases and J by 7 bases; unmatched bases: 8. The germline V gene has CDR1 SQVTM and CDR2 ANQGSEA. This CDR3 spans 15 amino acids. The CDR3 coding sequence is TGCAGCGTTGGTCTAGCGGGAGGACTGAACGGGGAGCTGTTTTTT. This gives the protein CSVGLAGGLNGELFF.

This clonotype has at least ten counts. J is TRBJ2-1 and V is TRBV6-2 or TRBV6-3; TRBD1 aligns across 7 bases. CDR1 is MNHEY and CDR2 is SVGEGT in the germline V gene. With 6 bases clipped from V and 2 bases from J, the junction kept 7 bases outside the gene matches. The CDR3 has 15 residues. The chain's CDR3 is CASSLVGQAYNEQFF. Here the CDR3 DNA reads TGTGCCAGCAGCCTTGTCGGACAGGCCTACAATGAGCAGTTCTTC.

This clonotype was observed at least ten times. This sequence joins TRBV20-1 and TRBJ2-7, with TRBD2 matching 7 bases. The V gene end was trimmed by 0 bases and the J gene end by 1 base; junction bases not matched to a gene: 6. Germline lookup yields CDR1 DFQATT and CDR2 SNEGSKA (reference sequence). CDR3 length: 15 amino acids. The CDR3 DNA reads TGCAGTGCTAGAGATGCCAGCGGGGCTTCCTACGAGCAGTACTTC. Its translation is CSARDASGASYEQYF.

At least ten counts were recorded for this clonotype. In DNA, the CDR3 is TGTGCCAGTAGTATCGTCCGGGACTACCCCTACAATGAGCAGTTCTTC. Protein: CASSIVRDYPYNEQFF. The chain recombines TRBV19 with TRBJ2-1; 7 bases align to TRBD2. Germline CDR1 reads LNHDA; CDR2 reads SQIVND (reference sequence). V trimming: 3 bases; J trimming: 2 bases; junction bases outside the gene matches: 7. The CDR3 totals 16 residues.

This clonotype turned up a few times. The chain uses TRBV20-1 and TRBJ2-1; 10 bases align to TRBD1. V lost 4 bases, J lost 2 bases, and 8 bases stayed unmatched. Per the germline V gene, CDR1 is DFQATT and CDR2 is SNEGSKA (reference sequence). There are 16 residues in the CDR3. This chain's CDR3 is CSATSRQGATYNEQFF. CDR3 sequence (DNA): TGCAGTGCTACCTCCCGACAGGGGGCTACCTACAATGAGCAGTTCTTC.

This clonotype was recorded many times. The chain employs TRBV5-1 and TRBJ2-1; 7 nucleotides agree with TRBD2. CDR3 length: 14 amino acids. Losses at the gene ends were 4 bases for V and 6 bases for J; bases not matched to a gene: 7. Germline V gene data show CDR1 as SGHRS and CDR2 as YFSETQ. The CDR3 sequence: CASSRGEAGNEQFF. As DNA, the CDR3 is TGCGCCAGCAGCCGGGGGGAGGCAGGCAATGAGCAGTTCTTC.

The table lists this clonotype with many counts. The chain employs TRBV28 and TRBJ2-7; 8 nucleotides line up with TRBD2. Germline V gene data show CDR1 as MDHEN and CDR2 as SYDVKM. V was pared by 5 bases and J by 4 bases, with 7 bases of the junction left unmatched. The CDR3 contains 14 residues. CDR3 nucleotide sequence: TGTGCCAGCAGTATGAGCGGGAGTTGGTACGAGCAGTACTTC. Protein sequence: CASSMSGSWYEQYF.

This clonotype was seen many times. J is TRBJ2-2 and V is TRBV6-2 or TRBV6-3; 12 nucleotides match TRBD2. Germline V gene data show CDR1 as MNHEY and CDR2 as SVGEGT. CDR3 length: 14 residues. Trimming cost V 6 bases and J 4 bases; bases outside gene matches: 0. CDR3: CASRLAGGTGELFF. The CDR3, as DNA: TGTGCCAGCAGACTAGCGGGAGGCACCGGGGAGCTGTTTTTT.

This clonotype appeared many times. The chain combines TRBV7-2 with TRBJ1-3, with 8 bases lining up with TRBD1. CDR3 size: 16 residues. Germline CDR1 reads SGHTA; CDR2 reads FQGNSA. Unmatched junction bases numbered 7, after V lost 5 bases and J lost 1 base. CDR3: CASSLAGGPSGNTIYF. The CDR3 bases are TGTGCCAGCAGCCTCGCAGGGGGCCCTTCTGGAAACACCATATATTTT.

This clonotype has ten or more counts. J is TRBJ2-5 and V is TRBV4-2, with 15 bases lining up with TRBD2. Germline CDR1 is LGHNA and CDR2 is YNFKEQ. The ends lost 4 bases at V and 0 bases at J; junction bases unmatched: 3. The CDR3 spans 17 residues. CDR3 loop: CASSPGLAGGYQETQYF. In DNA, the CDR3 is TGTGCCAGCAGCCCCGGACTAGCGGGAGGGTACCAAGAGACCCAGTACTTC.

This clonotype came up a few times. The V and J genes are TRBV5-5 and TRBJ2-1, with 8 bases that match TRBD2. The CDR3 length is 15 residues. Germline V gives CDR1 SGHKS, CDR2 YYEKEE (reference sequence). V dropped 1 base and J dropped 2; count of bases not matched to a gene: 2. The CDR3 region has the DNA TGTGCCAGCAGCTTGACTAGCGGAACCTACAATGAGCAGTTCTTC. Encoded protein: CASSLTSGTYNEQFF.

This clonotype was detected many times. One end of the junction fails to match germline, which may point to a read error. The chain recombines TRBV6-5 with TRBJ1-1, with unresolved D. Germline values: CDR1 MNHEY, CDR2 SVGAGI. This CDR3 is 11 amino acids long. The CDR3 nucleotides are TGTGCCAGCAGGGTGAACACTGACGCTTTCTTT. Amino acid sequence: CASRVNTDAFF.

Ten or more counts support this clonotype. J is TRBJ2-7 and V is TRBV6-5; D gene uncertain. Germline V gene lookup returns CDR1 MNHEY and CDR2 SVGAGI. The CDR3 length is 11 residues. Between the trimmed V and J ends, which lost 6 bases and 4 bases, there was a span of 7 bases. CDR3 residues: CASRNPYEQYF. DNA for the CDR3: TGTGCCAGCAGGAATCCGTACGAGCAGTACTTC.

This clonotype was seen at least ten times. The chain uses TRBV11-2 and TRBJ2-3, with D perhaps assigned TRBD1 or TRBD2 (6 bases each). This CDR3 has 15 residues. Deletions cut 0 bases from V and 11 bases from J, with 18 bases between. The germline V gene encodes CDR1 SGHAT and CDR2 FQNNGV. CDR3 loop: CASSLELGGGGGQYF. CDR3 in DNA: TGTGCCAGCAGCTTAGAGCTCGGCGGTGGAGGGGGGCAGTATTTT.

The table lists this clonotype with many counts. The J gene is TRBJ2-5, the V gene TRBV9; the match to TRBD1 covers 8 bases. Trimming cost V 0 bases and J 0 bases; bases outside gene matches: 4. Germline V lookup: CDR1 SGDLS, CDR2 YYNGEE. This CDR3 comprises 16 residues. The CDR3, as DNA: TGTGCCAGCAGCGTAGGGTCCAGGGGGCACCAAGAGACCCAGTACTTC. This encodes CASSVGSRGHQETQYF.

V is TRBV7-2 and J is TRBJ2-7, with no clear D. The CDR3 is 13 residues long. Germline CDR1 is SGHTA and CDR2 is FQGNSA. Trimming removed 5 bases from V and 2 bases from J, with 10 bases in between. The CDR3 DNA sequence: TGTGCCAGCAGCCCACGCCGAGCCTACGAGCAGTACTTC. This codes for CASSPRRAYEQYF.

This clonotype was counted at least ten times. The J gene is TRBJ2-5, the V gene TRBV7-2, with TRBD2 as a possible D gene (5 bases). Per germline, CDR1 SGHTA and CDR2 FQGNSA. The CDR3 extends over 13 amino acids. Trimming shortened V by 5 bases and J by 4 bases, and 11 bases separated the two germline ends. CDR3 bases: TGTGCCAGCAGCCGCAACGGGGTAGAGACCCAGTACTTC. The encoded protein is CASSRNGVETQYF.

At least ten counts were recorded for this clonotype. The gene calls are TRBV12-3 or TRBV12-4 and TRBJ2-1, with 8 nucleotides matching TRBD2. J gave up 7 bases and V 10 bases, and 9 bases lay outside the gene matches. CDR3 length: 13 residues. As DNA, the CDR3 is TGTGCCACCCGGGGGGGCGGGTCTAATGAGCAGTTCTTC. It is translated as CATRGGGSNEQFF.

This clonotype has a count of ten or more. V usage is TRBV7-2 and J usage is TRBJ2-2; D gene uncertain. In germline, CDR1 is SGHTA, CDR2 FQGNSA. V was shortened by 1 base and J by 7 bases, with 7 bases between the two germline ends. There are 13 residues in the CDR3. The CDR3 region is CASSLVVVGELFF. CDR3 bases: TGTGCCAGCAGCTTAGTAGTCGTCGGGGAGCTGTTTTTT. The whole variable domain, remainder taken from reference TRBV7-2 and TRBJ2-2, is GAGVSQSPSNKVTEKGKDVELRCDPISGHTALYWYRQSLGQGLEFLIYFQGNSAPDKSGLPSDRFSAERTGGSVSTLTIQRTQQEDSAVYLCASSLVVVGELFFGEGSRLTVL.

This clonotype was observed at least ten times. J is TRBJ2-5 and V is TRBV7-2, with 13 nucleotides matching TRBD2. CDR3 length equals 16 residues. J lost 5 bases, V lost 0 bases, and 3 bases had no gene match. From germline, CDR1 is SGHTA and CDR2 FQGNSA. The CDR3 DNA is TGTGCCAGCAGCTTAGCCGGACTAGCGGGAGTGGAGACCCAGTACTTC. Protein product: CASSLAGLAGVETQYF.

Many counts were recorded for this clonotype. This chain uses TRBV20-1 with TRBJ2-7; D is unclear. Between the trimmed V and J ends, which lost 7 bases and 1 base, there was a span of 17 bases. The CDR3 is 14 amino acids. CDR1 is DFQATT, CDR2 SNEGSKA, per germline (reference sequence). CDR3: CSGRVGVGSYEQYF. The CDR3 DNA follows: TGCAGTGGTAGGGTAGGCGTCGGGTCCTACGAGCAGTACTTC.

This clonotype was seen at least ten times. The junction shows a germline mismatch at one end, possibly a read error. The chain carries TRBV5-1 and TRBJ2-7, with D tentatively TRBD2 (6 bases). This CDR3 has 9 residues. Germline CDR1 is SGHRS and CDR2 is YFSETQ. The CDR3 region has the DNA TGCGCCAGCAAGCCGGGACTCTTCTTC. This codes for CASKPGLFF.

In its sample, this clonotype was seen many times. This chain connects TRBV3-1 to TRBJ2-7; a possible D gene is TRBD2 (6 bases). Germline CDR1 and CDR2: LGHDT and YNNKEL (reference sequence). The ends were cut back, 4 bases at V and 3 bases at J, with 13 bases in the middle. The CDR3 length is 14 residues. The CDR3 DNA reads TGTGCCAGCAGCCTAATCGGGGGATACTACGAGCAGTACTTC. Translated: CASSLIGGYYEQYF.

The rearrangement uses TRBV29-1 and TRBJ2-2; maybe TRBD1 (6 bases). V lost 7 bases, J lost 0 bases, and 15 bases lay in between. Germline loops: CDR1 SQVTM, CDR2 ANQGSEA. This CDR3 has 15 amino acids. The CDR3 loop reads CSARDKLANTGELFF. DNA of the CDR3: TGCAGCGCCCGGGACAAACTCGCGAACACCGGGGAGCTGTTTTTT.

This chain connects TRBV24-1 to TRBJ2-3; perhaps TRBD2 as D (6 bases). CDR3 length equals 15 residues. V was shortened by 10 bases and J by 3 bases, with 19 bases between the two germline ends. CDR1 KGHDR and CDR2 SFDVKD come from the germline V gene. The CDR3 sequence is CATRETGRGTDTQYF. The DNA of the CDR3 is TGTGCCACTCGGGAGACCGGGAGAGGTACAGATACGCAGTATTTT.

Many counts were recorded for this clonotype. V usage is TRBV12-3 or TRBV12-4 and J usage is TRBJ2-1, with 9 bases identical to TRBD1. CDR3 length equals 15 residues. V lost 4 bases, J lost 6 bases, and 7 bases stayed unmatched. Here the CDR3 reads CASSSRDRASNEQFF. DNA of the CDR3: TGTGCCAGCAGTTCCCGGGACAGGGCCTCCAATGAGCAGTTCTTC.